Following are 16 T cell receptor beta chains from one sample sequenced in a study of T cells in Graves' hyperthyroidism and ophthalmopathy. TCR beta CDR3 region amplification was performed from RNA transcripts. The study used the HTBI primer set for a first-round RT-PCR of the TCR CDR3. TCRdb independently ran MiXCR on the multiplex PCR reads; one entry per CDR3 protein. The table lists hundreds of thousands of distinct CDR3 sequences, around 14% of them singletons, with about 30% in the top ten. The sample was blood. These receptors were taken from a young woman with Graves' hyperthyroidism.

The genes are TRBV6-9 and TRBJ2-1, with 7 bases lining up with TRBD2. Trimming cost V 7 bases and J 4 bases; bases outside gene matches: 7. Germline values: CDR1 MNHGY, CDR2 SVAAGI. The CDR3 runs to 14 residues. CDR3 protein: CASTRSGLYNEQFF. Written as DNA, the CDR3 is TGTGCCAGCACCAGATCGGGACTATACAATGAGCAGTTCTTC.

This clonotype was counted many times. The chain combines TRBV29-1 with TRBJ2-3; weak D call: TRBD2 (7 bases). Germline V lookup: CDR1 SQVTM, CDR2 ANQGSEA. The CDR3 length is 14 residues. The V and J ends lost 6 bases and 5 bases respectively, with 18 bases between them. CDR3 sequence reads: CSVSGTRLRDTQYF. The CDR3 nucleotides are TGCAGCGTCAGCGGGACAAGACTACGAGATACGCAGTATTTT.

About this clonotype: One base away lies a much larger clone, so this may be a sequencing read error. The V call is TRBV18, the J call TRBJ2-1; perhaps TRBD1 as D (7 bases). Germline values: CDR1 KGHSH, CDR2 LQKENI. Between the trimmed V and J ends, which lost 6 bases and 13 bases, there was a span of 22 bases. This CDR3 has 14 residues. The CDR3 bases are TGTGCCAGCTCCCCGCGGGACAGAAGGGACATTCAGTTCTTC. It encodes CASSPRDRRDIQFF.

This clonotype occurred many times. CDR3 coding DNA: TGTGCCAGCAGTAATGGGCCTACAGGGTACGAGCAGTACTTC. Its protein product is CASSNGPTGYEQYF. The V and J genes are TRBV28 and TRBJ2-7, with D perhaps matching TRBD1 (6 bases). Germline loops: CDR1 MDHEN, CDR2 SYDVKM. The CDR3 is 14 amino acids. Trimming cost V 5 bases and J 4 bases, with 15 bases left between them. The whole variable domain, filled in from reference TRBV28 and TRBJ2-7, reads DVKVTQSSRYLVKRTGEKVFLECVQDMDHENMFWYRQDPGLGLRLIYFSYDVKMKEKGDIPEGYSVSREKKERFSLILESASTNQTSMYLCASSNGPTGYEQYFGPGTRLTVT.

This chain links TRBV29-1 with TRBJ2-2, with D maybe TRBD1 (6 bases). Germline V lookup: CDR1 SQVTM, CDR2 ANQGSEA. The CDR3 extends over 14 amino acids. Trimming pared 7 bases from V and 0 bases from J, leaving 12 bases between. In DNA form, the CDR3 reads TGCAGCGGAGCCGGGACAACGAACACCGGGGAGCTGTTTTTT. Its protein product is CSGAGTTNTGELFF.

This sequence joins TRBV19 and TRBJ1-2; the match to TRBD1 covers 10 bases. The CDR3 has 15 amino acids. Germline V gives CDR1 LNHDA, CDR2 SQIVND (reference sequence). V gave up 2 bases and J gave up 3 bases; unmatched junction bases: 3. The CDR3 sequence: CASSIRGQGDYGYTF. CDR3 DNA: TGTGCCAGTAGTATACGAGGACAGGGGGACTATGGCTACACCTTC.

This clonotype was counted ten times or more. CDR3 region: CASSQGGHEQFF. CDR3 DNA: TGTGCCAGCAGTCAAGGGGGGCATGAGCAGTTCTTC. The chain carries TRBV12-3 or TRBV12-4 and TRBJ2-1; D is possibly TRBD1 or TRBD2 (6 bases each). Trimming cost V 5 bases and J 8 bases, with 10 bases left between them. This CDR3 comprises 12 residues.

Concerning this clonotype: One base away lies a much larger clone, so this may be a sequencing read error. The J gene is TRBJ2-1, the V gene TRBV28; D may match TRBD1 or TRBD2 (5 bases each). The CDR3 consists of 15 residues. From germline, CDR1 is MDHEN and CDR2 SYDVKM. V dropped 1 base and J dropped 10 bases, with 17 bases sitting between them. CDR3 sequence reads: CASSLSQQGDYEQFF. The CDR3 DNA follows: TGTGCCAGCAGTTTATCGCAGCAGGGTGACTACGAGCAGTTCTTC.

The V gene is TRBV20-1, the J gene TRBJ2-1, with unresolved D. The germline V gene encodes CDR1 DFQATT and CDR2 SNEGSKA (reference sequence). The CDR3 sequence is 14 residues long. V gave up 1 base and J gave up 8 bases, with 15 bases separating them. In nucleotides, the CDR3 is TGCAGTGCTAGAGGTGTAGGGCTTGAGGATGAGCAGTTCTTC. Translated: CSARGVGLEDEQFF.

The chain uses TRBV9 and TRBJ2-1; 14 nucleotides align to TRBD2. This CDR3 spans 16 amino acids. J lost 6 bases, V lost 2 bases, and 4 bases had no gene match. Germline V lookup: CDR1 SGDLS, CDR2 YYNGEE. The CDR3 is CASSVKTSGRANEQFF. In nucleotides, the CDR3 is TGTGCCAGCAGCGTTAAGACTAGCGGGAGGGCCAATGAGCAGTTCTTC.

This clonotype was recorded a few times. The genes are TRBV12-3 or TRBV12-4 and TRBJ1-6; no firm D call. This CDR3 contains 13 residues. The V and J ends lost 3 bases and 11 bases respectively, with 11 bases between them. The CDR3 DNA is TGTGCCAGCAGTTTGGGGTCTGGGGCACCCCTCCACTTT. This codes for CASSLGSGAPLHF.

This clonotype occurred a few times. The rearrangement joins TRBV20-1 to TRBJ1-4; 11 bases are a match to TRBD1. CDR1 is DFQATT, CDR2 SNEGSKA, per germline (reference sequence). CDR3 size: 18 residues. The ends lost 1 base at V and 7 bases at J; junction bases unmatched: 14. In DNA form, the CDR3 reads TGCAGTGCTAGAGGGATTACTCGCGGACAGGGGGCAATTGAAAAACTGTTTTTT. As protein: CSARGITRGQGAIEKLFF.

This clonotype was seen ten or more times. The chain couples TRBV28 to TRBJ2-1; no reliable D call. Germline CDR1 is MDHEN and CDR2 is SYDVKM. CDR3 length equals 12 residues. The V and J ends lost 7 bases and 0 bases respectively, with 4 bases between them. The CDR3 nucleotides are TGTGCCAGCACGGGCTCCTACAATGAGCAGTTCTTC. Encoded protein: CASTGSYNEQFF.

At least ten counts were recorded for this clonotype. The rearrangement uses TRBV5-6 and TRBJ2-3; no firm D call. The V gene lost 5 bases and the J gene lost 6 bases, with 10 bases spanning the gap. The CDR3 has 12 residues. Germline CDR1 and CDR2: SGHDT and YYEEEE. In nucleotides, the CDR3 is TGTGCCAGCAGTACTCCCTCTGATACGCAGTATTTT. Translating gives CASSTPSDTQYF.

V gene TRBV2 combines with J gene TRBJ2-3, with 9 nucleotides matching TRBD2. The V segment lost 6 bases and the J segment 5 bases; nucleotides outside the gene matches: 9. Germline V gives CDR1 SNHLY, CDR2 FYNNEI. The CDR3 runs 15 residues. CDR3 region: CASSGSGRVGDTQYF. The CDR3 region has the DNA TGTGCCAGCAGCGGTAGCGGGAGAGTGGGAGATACGCAGTATTTT.

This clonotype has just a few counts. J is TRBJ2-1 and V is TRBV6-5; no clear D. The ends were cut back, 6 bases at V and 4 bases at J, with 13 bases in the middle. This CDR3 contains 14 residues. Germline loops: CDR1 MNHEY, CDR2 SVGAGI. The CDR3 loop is CASRHSIEYNEQFF. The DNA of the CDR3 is TGTGCCAGCAGACACTCCATCGAATACAATGAGCAGTTCTTC.